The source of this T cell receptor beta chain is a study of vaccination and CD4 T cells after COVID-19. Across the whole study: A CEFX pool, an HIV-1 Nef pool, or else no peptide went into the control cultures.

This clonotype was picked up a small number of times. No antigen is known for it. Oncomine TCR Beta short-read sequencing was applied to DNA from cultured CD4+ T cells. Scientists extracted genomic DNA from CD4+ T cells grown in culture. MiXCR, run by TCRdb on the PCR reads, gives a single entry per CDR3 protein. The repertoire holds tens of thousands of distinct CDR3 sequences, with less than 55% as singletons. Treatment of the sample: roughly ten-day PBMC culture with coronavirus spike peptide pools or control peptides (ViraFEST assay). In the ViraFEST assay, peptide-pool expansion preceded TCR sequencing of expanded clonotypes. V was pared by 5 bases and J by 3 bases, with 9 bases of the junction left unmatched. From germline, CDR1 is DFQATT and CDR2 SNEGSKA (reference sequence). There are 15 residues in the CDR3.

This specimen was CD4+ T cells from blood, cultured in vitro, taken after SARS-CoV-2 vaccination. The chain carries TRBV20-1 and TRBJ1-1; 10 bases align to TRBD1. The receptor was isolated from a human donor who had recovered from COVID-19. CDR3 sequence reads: CSAGGQGYGDTEAFF. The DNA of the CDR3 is TGCAGTGCTGGGGGACAGGGGTATGGTGACACTGAAGCTTTCTTT.